Presented here are 19 T cell receptor beta chains from one specimen sequenced in a study of shared clonotypes between healthy human individuals. The protocol was immunoSEQ multiplex PCR, while the TCRdb copy is restricted to in-frame clones and leaves out a portion. Among about half a million clones listed, 81% were seen once. Sample: PBMCs. Receptors were obtained from a woman between 40 and 50 years old in good health. Some clones in this sample may be carry-over from other donors' samples.

The chain couples TRBV30 to TRBJ1-2, with D tentatively TRBD1 (6 bases). The V gene lost 2 bases and the J gene lost 4 bases, with 11 bases spanning the gap. The CDR3 sequence is 13 residues long. Germline CDR1 is GTSNPN and CDR2 is SVGIG (reference sequence). The CDR3 here is CAWSPTGIYGYTF. CDR3 sequence (DNA): TGTGCCTGGAGTCCAACAGGGATCTATGGCTACACCTTC.

This clone was seen many times. This chain uses TRBV29-1 with TRBJ1-2; weak D call: TRBD1 (5 bases). Trimming removed 0 bases from V and 8 bases from J, with 19 bases in between. The CDR3 is 15 residues long. Germline loops: CDR1 SQVTM, CDR2 ANQGSEA. CDR3 sequence (DNA): TGCAGCGTTGAAGAGTGGCAAGGGGTTGTAGGGGGCTACACCTTC. It translates to CSVEEWQGVVGGYTF.

V usage is TRBV5-1 and J usage is TRBJ2-5; D is unclear. The V gene's germline CDR1 is SGHRS and CDR2 YFSETQ. This CDR3 is 13 amino acids long. The germline V and J ends were trimmed by 1 base and 1 base, with 5 bases remaining between them. The CDR3 coding sequence is TGCGCCAGCAGCTTGTACACCCAAGAGACCCAGTACTTC. Translation gives CASSLYTQETQYF.

The V call is TRBV19, the J call TRBJ1-1, with D possibly being TRBD1 (5 bases). CDR1 is LNHDA, CDR2 SQIVND, per germline (reference sequence). V lost 5 bases to trimming and J lost 3 bases, with 16 bases between them. The CDR3 runs to 15 residues. The CDR3 sequence: CASSPLGRVDTEAFF. The CDR3 DNA sequence: TGTGCCAGTAGTCCCCTGGGGCGCGTCGACACTGAAGCTTTCTTT.

The rearrangement links TRBV7-9 to TRBJ2-7, with TRBD2 matching over 11 bases. V shed 5 bases, J shed 2 bases, and the junction held 2 bases outside the gene matches. The CDR3 totals 14 residues. Germline V gene data show CDR1 as SEHNR and CDR2 as FQNEAQ (reference sequence). For the CDR3, the DNA is TGTGCCAGCAGCCGTAGCGGGAGGGCCTACGAGCAGTACTTC. It encodes CASSRSGRAYEQYF.

This clone has just one count. The V and J genes are TRBV29-1 and TRBJ1-5; D remains unclear. The V gene's germline CDR1 is SQVTM and CDR2 ANQGSEA. V was trimmed by 4 bases and J by 10 bases, leaving 17 bases between them. The CDR3 consists of 13 residues. Here the CDR3 DNA reads TGCAGCGTTGGTAAGGCGGCGGAGGGCCCCCAGCATTTT. Amino acids: CSVGKAAEGPQHF.

A word on this clone: A far bigger clonotype differs at one base, so this is likely a read error. J is TRBJ1-1 and V is TRBV28; D may be TRBD1 (5 bases). Looked up from germline, CDR1 is MDHEN and CDR2 is SYDVKM. There are 13 residues in the CDR3. CDR3 DNA: TGTGCCAGCAGTTCCCGGGACCACACTAAAGCTTTCTTT. It yields the protein CASSSRDHTKAFF. The full variable domain, its missing parts supplied by reference TRBV28 and TRBJ1-1, is DVKVTQSSRYLVKRTGEKVFLECVQDMDHENMFWYRQDPGLGLRLIYFSYDVKMKEKGDIPEGYSVSREKKERFSLILESASTNQTSMYLCASSSRDHTKAFFGQGTRLTVV.

In DNA form, the CDR3 reads TGTGCCAGCAGTCTTCGGACAGGTCCCTACGAGCAGTACTTC. Translating it yields CASSLRTGPYEQYF. The genes are TRBV7-2 and TRBJ2-7; the match to TRBD1 covers 7 bases. The CDR3 extends over 14 amino acids. From germline, CDR1 is SGHTA and CDR2 FQGNSA. The J segment lost 2 bases and the V segment lost 6 bases, leaving 7 bases of the junction unmatched.

Notes on this clone: A read error is likely here: a far larger clone is one base away. The rearrangement joins TRBV5-6 to TRBJ1-3; 8 nucleotides agree with TRBD1. The CDR3 covers 14 residues. Trimming removed 0 bases from V and 6 bases from J; junction bases left unmatched: 2. Germline loops: CDR1 SGHDT, CDR2 YYEEEE. The CDR3: CASSLGTGKNTIYF. The CDR3 DNA reads as TGTGCCAGCAGCTTGGGGACAGGGAAAAACACCATATATTTT.

This clone was recorded many times. Distinct nucleotide sequences in the sample also encode this CDR3. The chain combines TRBV7-2 with TRBJ2-5; D not resolved. The CDR3 loop spans 13 amino acids. Germline assignment: CDR1 SGHTA and CDR2 FQGNSA. V was cut by 2 bases and J by 2 bases, with 6 bases left in between. CDR3 nucleotide sequence: TGTGCCAGCAGCTTACCAAATCAAGAGACCCAGTACTTC. Translated: CASSLPNQETQYF.

Comments on this clone: Other DNA sequences in the same sample also yield this CDR3. The V and J genes are TRBV7-9 and TRBJ2-6, with D hard to call. This CDR3 has 14 residues. Trimming shortened V by 7 bases and J by 4 bases, and 11 bases separated the two germline ends. Looked up from germline, CDR1 is SEHNR and CDR2 is FQNEAQ (reference sequence). DNA for the CDR3: TGTGCCAGCATACCTCCCTCAGGGGCCAACGTCCTGACTTTC. The encoded protein is CASIPPSGANVLTF.

The genes are TRBV27 and TRBJ2-7; no clear D gene. Germline V lookup: CDR1 MNHEY, CDR2 SMNVEV (reference sequence). The V and J ends lost 6 bases and 2 bases respectively, with 11 bases between them. This CDR3 is built from 13 residues. The CDR3 region is CASRRPGPYEQYF. The DNA for the CDR3 is TGTGCCAGCAGACGACCGGGCCCCTACGAGCAGTACTTC.

The table lists this clone with many counts. The chain combines TRBV28 with TRBJ2-2; 10 bases are shared with TRBD2. Germline-derived CDR1 and CDR2 are MDHEN and SYDVKM. Losses at the gene ends were 10 bases for V and 1 base for J; bases not matched to a gene: 9. The CDR3 is made up of 16 amino acids. The CDR3 region is CATSALAGMNTGELFF. For the CDR3, the DNA is TGTGCCACCTCTGCACTAGCGGGGATGAACACCGGGGAGCTGTTTTTT.

As for this clone: It differs at one base from a far larger clone, so likely a read error. Other nucleotide sequences from this sample produce the same CDR3. The genes are TRBV18 and TRBJ2-5; 8 nucleotides agree with TRBD1. Per the germline V gene, CDR1 is KGHSH and CDR2 is LQKENI. The CDR3 loop spans 16 amino acids. CDR3: CASSPNIDRGQETQYF. The DNA for the CDR3 is TGTGCCAGTTCACCGAATATAGACAGGGGCCAAGAGACCCAGTACTTC.

As concerns this clone: Just one base apart from a much larger clone, this may be a read error. Other DNA sequences in this specimen translate into the identical CDR3. This chain links TRBV14 with TRBJ1-6; TRBD1 matches at 8 bases. Looked up from germline, CDR1 is SGHDN and CDR2 is FVKESK. This CDR3 is built from 14 residues. The CDR3 protein is CASSHWGQDSPLHF. CDR3 DNA: TGTGCCAGTAGCCATTGGGGACAGGATTCACCCCTCCACTTT.

The rearrangement links TRBV9 to TRBJ2-2; D is uncertain. The CDR3 extends over 12 amino acids. The germline V gene encodes CDR1 SGDLS and CDR2 YYNGEE. Trimming pared 2 bases from V and 8 bases from J, leaving 7 bases between. The CDR3 reads CASSVLLGELFF. CDR3 DNA: TGTGCCAGCAGCGTCTTGCTTGGGGAGCTGTTTTTT.

The chain uses TRBV5-4 and TRBJ2-2; 9 nucleotides line up with TRBD1. Germline trimming cut 4 bases from V and 0 bases from J; bases unmatched to any gene: 4. The CDR3 is 16 residues long. Per germline, CDR1 SGHNT and CDR2 YYREEE (reference sequence). The CDR3 region is CASSIRDRANTGELFF. The CDR3 DNA follows: TGTGCCAGCAGCATCCGGGACAGGGCGAACACCGGGGAGCTGTTTTTT.

On this clone: Other DNA sequences within the sample encode an identical CDR3. V is TRBV5-1 and J is TRBJ2-1; D unresolved. The CDR3 sequence is 15 residues long. Germline assignment: CDR1 SGHRS and CDR2 YFSETQ. Trimming stripped 2 bases from V and 2 bases from J, with 11 bases between. This CDR3 reads CASSLVAVAYNEQFF. The CDR3 nucleotides read TGCGCCAGCAGCTTAGTCGCAGTCGCCTACAATGAGCAGTTCTTC.

This chain connects TRBV9 to TRBJ2-4; D is possibly TRBD2 (6 bases). The CDR3 sequence is 14 residues long. Germline loops: CDR1 SGDLS, CDR2 YYNGEE. Trimming shortened V by 2 bases and J by 5 bases, and 11 bases separated the two germline ends. The CDR3 sequence is CASSVGGTQNIQYF. In DNA, the CDR3 is TGTGCCAGCAGCGTCGGCGGGACCCAAAACATTCAGTACTTC.